The 23 T cell receptor beta chains in this list originate from one sample, sequenced in a study of CD8 T cells in ankylosing spondylitis. TCRdb re-analysed the 5' RACE reads in MiXCR, keeping a single row per CDR3 protein. Of about 150,000 distinct CDR3 sequences listed, 5.5% to 7.5% were seen once; the top ten hold roughly an eighth. Sequencing was performed on blood, either unsorted or a sorted T cell fraction (not recorded which). These receptors all come from a female donor with ankylosing spondylitis or in good health (not recorded which).

This clonotype was counted ten times or more. The V call is TRBV24-1, the J call TRBJ2-7; D gene ambiguous. Germline CDR1 KGHDR, CDR2 SFDVKD. This CDR3 is 14 amino acids long. Trimming removed 7 bases from V and 2 bases from J, with 14 bases in between. This CDR3 reads CATSQAQVPYEQYF. The DNA for the CDR3 is TGTGCCACCAGCCAAGCGCAGGTCCCCTACGAGCAGTACTTC.

This clonotype was recorded at least ten times. This chain joins TRBV20-1 and TRBJ2-1; D is possibly TRBD1 or TRBD2 (5 bases each). The germline CDR1 and CDR2 sequences are DFQATT and SNEGSKA (reference sequence). This CDR3 contains 12 residues. The V end was cut by 6 bases, the J end by 8 bases, with 14 bases between. The CDR3 loop is CSAEVRDDEQFF. The CDR3 nucleotides read TGCAGTGCCGAGGTTAGGGACGATGAGCAGTTCTTC.

This clonotype was detected many times. The J gene is TRBJ2-7, the V gene TRBV11-2, with TRBD1 matching over 8 bases. Germline V gene lookup returns CDR1 SGHAT and CDR2 FQNNGV. The CDR3 runs 17 residues. After removal of 0 bases from V and 4 bases from J, the junction contained 11 bases not matched to a gene. The CDR3 DNA sequence: TGTGCCAGCAGCTTAGATGGTAGTGGGACAGGACGTTACGAGCAGTACTTC. Protein sequence: CASSLDGSGTGRYEQYF. The full variable domain, in which reference TRBV11-2 and TRBJ2-7 provide the parts outside the CDR3, is EAGVAQSPRYKIIEKRQSVAFWCNPISGHATLYWYQQILGQGPKLLIQFQNNGVVDDSQLPKDRFSAERLKGVDSTLKIQPAKLEDSAVYLCASSLDGSGTGRYEQYFGPGTRLTVT.

The chain uses TRBV11-3 and TRBJ2-1, with 8 bases matching TRBD1. CDR1 and CDR2 from the germline V gene are SGHNT and YENEEA. This CDR3 is built from 15 residues. Losses at the gene ends were 5 bases for V and 13 bases for J; bases not matched to a gene: 16. The CDR3 DNA is TGTGCCAGCAGCCCTGACAGGGGTGGTACCTCCACACAGTTCTTC. It translates to CASSPDRGGTSTQFF.

This clonotype was seen at least ten times. The genes are TRBV4-3 and TRBJ2-6, with 11 positions matching TRBD1. The CDR3 is 19 amino acids. Germline V gives CDR1 LGHNA, CDR2 YSLEER. The trim removed 3 bases at V and 4 bases at J, leaving 11 bases unmatched. The CDR3 DNA reads TGCGCCAGCAGCCACTGGCTAGGACAGGGGGCATCAGGGGCCAACGTCCTGACTTTC. Translating gives CASSHWLGQGASGANVLTF.

This clonotype showed up many times. This chain uses TRBV4-1 with TRBJ1-1, with 9 bases matching TRBD1. Trimming at V came to 6 bases and at J to 0 bases, leaving 8 bases not matched to a gene. The CDR3 is made up of 16 amino acids. Germline V gene lookup returns CDR1 MGHRA and CDR2 YSYEKL. The CDR3 reads CASRRWDRVMNTEAFF. The CDR3 DNA reads TGCGCCAGCAGGAGGTGGGACAGGGTCATGAACACTGAAGCTTTCTTT.

This clonotype came up many times. The gene calls are TRBV5-1 and TRBJ1-2; weak D call: TRBD1 (6 bases). Germline-derived CDR1 and CDR2 are SGHRS and YFSETQ. V gave up 4 bases and J gave up 4 bases, with 14 bases separating them. CDR3 size: 14 residues. DNA of the CDR3: TGCGCCAGCAGCCCCGACCAGGGGATCTATGGCTACACCTTC. Its translation: CASSPDQGIYGYTF.

This clonotype appeared many times. This chain connects TRBV12-3 or TRBV12-4 to TRBJ2-1; possibly TRBD2 for D (6 bases). The length of the CDR3 is 13 residues. V gave up 6 bases and J gave up 8 bases, with 14 bases separating them. This CDR3 is CASRPGGIDEQFF. CDR3 in DNA: TGTGCCAGCAGACCCGGGGGAATCGATGAGCAGTTCTTC.

Notes on this clonotype: A much larger clone differs by one base, so this may be a read error. The chain combines TRBV7-9 with TRBJ2-2, with D perhaps matching TRBD1 (5 bases). CDR1 SEHNR and CDR2 FQNEAQ come from the germline V gene (reference sequence). The CDR3 spans 14 residues. With 5 bases removed from V and 6 bases from J, the gap between germline ends came to 13 bases. In nucleotides, the CDR3 is TGTGCCAGCAGCCCAGTTTGGGGCGCCGGGGAGCTGTTTTTT. Translating gives CASSPVWGAGELFF.

The table lists this clonotype with many counts. CDR3 DNA: TGTGCCACCAGCAGGATGATGGGGGGCTGGACAGATACGCAGTATTTT. Amino acid sequence: CATSRMMGGWTDTQYF. The chain is built from TRBV15 and TRBJ2-3; D may be TRBD1 or TRBD2 (6 bases each). CDR1 is LNHNV, CDR2 YYDKDF, per germline (reference sequence). This CDR3 region has 16 residues. V lost 3 bases to trimming and J lost 3 bases, with 16 bases between them.

V is TRBV7-9 and J is TRBJ2-3; possible D gene TRBD2, 6 bases. The germline CDR1 and CDR2 sequences are SEHNR and FQNEAQ (reference sequence). V was clipped by 4 bases and J by 0 bases, with 11 bases between them. This CDR3 contains 15 residues. The CDR3 is CASSYSGLSTDTQYF. The CDR3 DNA reads TGTGCCAGCAGCTACTCGGGACTTAGCACAGATACGCAGTATTTT.

This clonotype was observed many times. The rearrangement links TRBV4-2 to TRBJ2-2; D is unclear. CDR3 length equals 12 residues. Germline V gene data show CDR1 as LGHNA and CDR2 as YNFKEQ. Trimming took off 2 bases at V and 4 bases at J, with 2 bases between the two ends. CDR3 coding DNA: TGTGCCAGCAGCCAAACCACCGGGGAGCTGTTTTTT. It is translated as CASSQTTGELFF.

This clonotype was recorded many times. V and J are TRBV27 and TRBJ1-1, with D possibly TRBD1 on 6 matching bases. Germline V gene data show CDR1 as MNHEY and CDR2 as SMNVEV (reference sequence). Trimming removed 7 bases from V and 9 bases from J, with 18 bases in between. The CDR3 has 13 amino acids. The CDR3 protein is CASTPSQTGKAFF. The CDR3 nucleotides are TGTGCCAGCACCCCATCCCAGACAGGCAAAGCTTTCTTT.

This clonotype was seen only a few times. The rearrangement links TRBV2 to TRBJ2-1, with D perhaps TRBD2 (5 bases). Trimming took 0 bases from V and 10 from J, leaving 10 bases between them. From germline, CDR1 is SNHLY and CDR2 FYNNEI. The CDR3 has 13 amino acids. CDR3 sequence reads: CASSEAGWEEQFF. The CDR3 bases are TGTGCCAGCAGTGAAGCGGGATGGGAGGAGCAGTTCTTC.

This clonotype was seen at least ten times. CDR3 region: CATTALDTQYF. CDR3 DNA sequence: TGTGCCACCACTGCCCTGGATACGCAGTATTTT. V and J are TRBV6-5 and TRBJ2-3; no clear D. Germline V gene data show CDR1 as MNHEY and CDR2 as SVGAGI. The CDR3 is 11 residues long. Trimming left V 10 bases short and J 6 bases short, with 11 bases between.

This clonotype was seen ten or more times. This chain uses TRBV3-1 with TRBJ2-4; either TRBD1 or TRBD2 may supply D (5 bases each). V lost 3 bases and J 2 bases, leaving 14 bases between the germline ends. This CDR3 is 16 amino acids long. The germline gives CDR1 LGHDT, CDR2 YNNKEL (reference sequence). As DNA, the CDR3 is TGTGCCAGCAGCCATGCGGCTGGGGGACCCAAAAACATTCAGTACTTC. Encoded protein: CASSHAAGGPKNIQYF. Full variable domain (remainder filled in from reference TRBV3-1 and TRBJ2-4): DTAVSQTPKYLVTQMGNDKSIKCEQNLGHDTMYWYKQDSKKFLKIMFSYNNKELIINETVPNRFSPKSPDKAHLNLHINSLELGDSAVYFCASSHAAGGPKNIQYFGAGTRLSVL.

This clonotype came up many times. The genes are TRBV27 and TRBJ1-2; D unclear. Germline values: CDR1 MNHEY, CDR2 SMNVEV (reference sequence). The V end lost 2 bases, the J end lost 4 bases, and 14 bases lay between the germline ends. The CDR3 loop spans 15 amino acids. The CDR3 DNA reads as TGTGCCAGCAGTTTAACGGCTGGCGATATCTATGGCTACACCTTC. Amino acid sequence: CASSLTAGDIYGYTF.

This clonotype was seen at least ten times. The V gene is TRBV20-1, the J gene TRBJ1-2; 7 bases align to TRBD1. The CDR3 is 12 residues long. Germline V gene sequence: CDR1 DFQATT, CDR2 SNEGSKA (reference sequence). Trimming took 6 bases from V and 0 from J; bases not matched to a gene: 1. CDR3 nucleotide sequence: TGCAGTGCCACAGGGGCTAACTATGGCTACACCTTC. This gives the protein CSATGANYGYTF.

Many counts were recorded for this clonotype. The chain recombines TRBV5-1 with TRBJ2-1, with D tentatively TRBD2 (7 bases). V gave up 4 bases and J gave up 4 bases, with 18 bases separating them. The CDR3 length is 16 residues. Germline V gene lookup returns CDR1 SGHRS and CDR2 YFSETQ. CDR3 sequence: CASSGGARHSYNEQFF. For the CDR3, the DNA is TGCGCCAGCAGCGGGGGGGCGCGCCACTCTTACAATGAGCAGTTCTTC.

This clonotype was counted at least ten times. The rearrangement joins TRBV7-2 to TRBJ2-1, with 9 nucleotides matching TRBD2. CDR1 is SGHTA and CDR2 is FQGNSA in the germline V gene. V gave up 4 bases and J gave up 6 bases; unmatched junction bases: 7. The CDR3 has 15 residues. The CDR3 nucleotides are TGTGCCAGCAGCTCTCCCGGGACTAGCAGCAATGAGCAGTTCTTC. As protein: CASSSPGTSSNEQFF.

Comments on this clonotype: Germline is not matched at one junction end, which may reflect a read error. This chain uses TRBV9 with TRBJ1-1, with 11 bases lining up with TRBD1. Looked up from germline, CDR1 is SGDLS and CDR2 is YYNGEE. CDR3 length: 17 residues. CDR3 protein: CASSPRRDRGSFTEVFF. Here the CDR3 DNA reads TGTGCCAGCAGCCCCCGTAGGGACAGGGGGTCTTTCACTGAAGTTTTCTTT.

This clonotype was counted many times. This chain uses TRBV29-1 with TRBJ1-1; D is unclear. The CDR3 runs 16 residues. CDR1 is SQVTM and CDR2 is ANQGSEA in the germline V gene. Trimming removed 0 bases at V and 0 bases at J, with 14 bases between. The CDR3 sequence is CSVEDLSRFMNTEAFF. The CDR3 region has the DNA TGCAGCGTTGAAGACCTGTCGAGGTTCATGAACACTGAAGCTTTCTTT.

This clonotype was observed many times. The chain recombines TRBV20-1 with TRBJ2-7, with TRBD1 matching over 8 bases. The CDR3 has 14 residues. V gave up 5 bases and J gave up 0 bases; unmatched junction bases: 6. Germline V lookup: CDR1 DFQATT, CDR2 SNEGSKA (reference sequence). DNA of the CDR3: TGCAGTGCTTTAAGGACAGGGAACTCCTACGAGCAGTACTTC. Translating gives CSALRTGNSYEQYF.